This T cell receptor beta chain is drawn from a study of T cell responses to AZD1222 COVID-19 vaccine. Data came from immunoSEQ multiplex PCR; TCRdb stores just in-frame clones and leaves some out. The sample holds approximately 130,000 clones, roughly 88% seen once. The CDR3 loop spans 15 amino acids. Trimming took 3 bases from V and 4 from J, leaving 10 bases between them. Germline V gene lookup returns CDR1 LNHDA and CDR2 SQIVND (reference sequence). Sequenced material: peripheral blood, taken 28 days after the second AZD1222 dose. The clonotype was recovered from an adult who received the AZD1222 COVID-19 vaccine. This chain uses TRBV19 with TRBJ1-6; the D is unclear. CDR3 nucleotides: TGTGCCAGTAGTATTGGTCAACGTTATAATTCACCCCTCCACTTT. Its protein is CASSIGQRYNSPLHF.